Listed below are T cell receptor beta chains from one sample, sequenced in a study of patients and donors after allogeneic stem cell transplantation. Via MiXCR, TCRdb re-called the RT-PCR reads, giving one row per CDR3 protein. The sample holds 900,000 to 1,000,000 distinct CDR3 sequences, about 20% seen once. The sequenced sample consisted of blood, either unsorted or a sorted T cell fraction (not recorded which). The receptors originated from a human donor who was either an allogeneic HSCT recipient or a stem cell or donor lymphocyte infusion donor (not recorded which). It is not recorded whose cells these are; they may come from a transplant donor. The CDR3 runs from the conserved cysteine through the conserved F or W. Each record gives: clone size, V gene, J gene, D gene, CDR3 DNA, CDR3 protein. A D gene is named only where the DNA matches it firmly. The size of a clone is reported for some rows only, either as once, few or many, or as a class for expanded clones.

>few|TRBV27|TRBJ2-7|.
TGTGCCAGCAGTTTTGGCAGCGCCTACGAGCAGTACTTC
CASSFGSAYEQYF
>.|TRBV3-1|TRBJ2-1|.
TGTGCCAGCAGCCAGGAACAGAGACCTGAGCAGTTCTTC
CASSQEQRPEQFF
>few|TRBV6-1|TRBJ1-1|.
TGTGCCACCTCATCCGACACGGGCACTGAAGCTTTCTTT
CATSSDTGTEAFF
>.|TRBV6-5|TRBJ1-5|.
TGTGCCAGCAGTTATCTTCGGACAGTTAGCAATCAGCCCCAGCATTTT
CASSYLRTVSNQPQHF
>.|TRBV7-8|TRBJ2-2|.
TGTGCCAGCAGCTTAATGGGCGCCCGTGACACCGGGGAGCTGTTTTTT
CASSLMGARDTGELFF
>.|TRBV7-9|TRBJ2-5|TRBD1
TGTGCCAGCAGCTGGGGACAGCCGAGGGAGACCCAGTACTTC
CASSWGQPRETQYF
>.|TRBV12-3/TRBV12-4|TRBJ1-4|.
TGTGCCAGCACCCTCGGGGGGGTTAATGAAAAACTGTTTTTT
CASTLGGVNEKLFF
>few|TRBV3-1|TRBJ2-7|.
TGTGCCAGCAGCCAAGACAGCAGGCCTCCCTACGAGCAGTACTTC
CASSQDSRPPYEQYF
>many|TRBV12-3/TRBV12-4|TRBJ2-1|.
TGTGCCAGCAGTTTCTCCGGCGGTGAGCAGTTCTTC
CASSFSGGEQFF
>.|TRBV29-1|TRBJ1-2|.
TGCAGCGCCGTACAGGGTAACTATGGCTACACCTTC
CSAVQGNYGYTF
>.|TRBV7-9|TRBJ2-3|TRBD1
TGTGCCAGCAGCTCCAGGGGGCGTATAAGCACAGATACGCAGTATTTT
CASSSRGRISTDTQYF
>.|TRBV29-1|TRBJ1-5|.
TGCAGCGTTGCAGGCAAGGGCCAGCCCCAGCATTTT
CSVAGKGQPQHF
>few|TRBV6-6|TRBJ1-5|.
TGTGCCAGCAGGCGTTGGAGCAATCAGCCCCAGCATTTT
CASRRWSNQPQHF
>many|TRBV12-3/TRBV12-4|TRBJ2-1|TRBD1
TGTGCCAGCAGCCCGGGACAGAACAATGAGCAGTTCTTC
CASSPGQNNEQFF
>.|TRBV3-1|TRBJ1-1|TRBD1
TGTGCCAGCAGCCCAGGGGGAGCATGGAACACTGAAGCTTTCTTT
CASSPGGAWNTEAFF
>.|TRBV12-5|TRBJ2-7|.
TGTGCTAGTGGTTTGATCGGGGGCGCGGGGGAGCAGTACTTC
CASGLIGGAGEQYF
>.|TRBV9|TRBJ2-3|TRBD2
TGTGCCAGCAGCGTTAGCGGGGCCGGGACAGATACGCAGTATTTT
CASSVSGAGTDTQYF
>few|TRBV20-1|TRBJ2-7|TRBD2
TGCAGTGCTTGTAACCCTGGGAGGGGAGACGAGCAGTACTTC
CSACNPGRGDEQYF
>few|TRBV4-1|TRBJ2-1|TRBD1
TGCGCCAGCAGCCAAGACGGGACAGGGCCTTCCTACAATGAGCAGTTCTTC
CASSQDGTGPSYNEQFF
>once|TRBV6-1|TRBJ1-2|TRBD1
TGTGCCAGCAGCCGGACAGGGCGCGGATACGGAGATGGCTACACCTTC
CASSRTGRGYGDGYTF
>many|TRBV20-1|TRBJ1-6|.
TGCAGTGCTAGGGCGGCGCATAATTCACCCCTCCACTTT
CSARAAHNSPLHF
>few|TRBV5-1|TRBJ2-3|.
TGCGCCAGCAGCACCTACGACAGGAACCGGGTGGCAGATACGCAGTATTTT
CASSTYDRNRVADTQYF